This TCR beta chain was retrieved from a study of spatial heterogeneity in lung cancer. Study summary: In the raw reads, each unique TCR and UMI combination was present more than ten times on average. Overall study findings and caveats: The study found ubiquitous expanded tumor TCRs in blood more at resection than follow-up.

Each molecule of TCR cDNA was tagged with one unique molecular identifier. Each CDR3 protein is one row after TCRdb ran MiXCR on the 5' RACE reads. Of about 23,000 distinct CDR3 sequences in the sample, around 4.5% were seen once. This clonotype has ten or more counts. Its target is not known. The ends lost 1 base at V and 6 bases at J; junction bases unmatched: 11. Germline CDR1 reads DFQATT; CDR2 reads SNEGSKA (reference sequence). The CDR3 loop spans 16 amino acids. The time point is: sample taken at primary tumor resection. Some 72 TRACERx patients with early, untreated non-small cell lung cancer donated samples.

The receptor was derived from a male donor with early-stage non-small cell lung cancer. The specimen was PBMCs, collected at surgery. The V gene is TRBV20-1, the J gene TRBJ2-3; 9 nucleotides agree with TRBD1. The CDR3 nucleotides are TGCAGTGCTAGAGGGGGGACAGGGCAAATCAGGGATACGCAGTATTTT. It is translated as CSARGGTGQIRDTQYF.